This TCR beta chain is from a study of CD8 T cells in ankylosing spondylitis. The CDR3 sequence is 16 residues long. The V end lost 3 bases, the J end lost 8 bases, and 19 bases lay between the germline ends. The germline V gene encodes CDR1 MGHDK and CDR2 SYGVNS. Whole-study findings and limits: For ankylosing spondylitis blood, a TCR beta motif of several highly homologous variants appeared characteristic. Reportedly, matched ankylosing spondylitis synovial fluid was significantly enriched for disease-linked clones. Clones that were linked to disease were CD8+ and were relatively rare in peripheral blood. Reports of some motif variants in reactive arthritis synovial fluid and blood predate this one.

Libraries of TCR beta came from quantitative 5'-RACE with molecular barcodes. TCRdb re-called the 5' RACE reads with MiXCR, one entry per CDR3 protein. The sample has hundreds of thousands of distinct CDR3 sequences; roughly a quarter are singletons. Regarding this clonotype: Its antigen is as yet unknown.

This chain links TRBV25-1 with TRBJ1-4; D not certain. The clonotype originates from a male donor with ankylosing spondylitis. The specimen sequenced was blood, either unsorted or a sorted T cell fraction (not recorded which). The CDR3 spells CASSDQTRGVGEKLFF. In nucleotides, the CDR3 is TGTGCCAGCAGTGACCAGACACGGGGAGTCGGGGAAAAACTGTTTTTT.